This passage covers 15 T cell receptor beta chains from one sample sequenced in a study of T cells in Graves' hyperthyroidism and ophthalmopathy. TCR beta CDR3 region amplification was performed from RNA transcripts. The study used the HTBI primer set for a first-round RT-PCR of the TCR CDR3. One entry per CDR3 protein results from TCRdb running MiXCR on the multiplex PCR reads. The data show around 600,000 distinct CDR3 sequences, 14% seen once. Sequenced material: blood. Receptors originate from a woman aged 18-30 years with Graves' ophthalmopathy.

The gene calls are TRBV19 and TRBJ2-5; tentatively, D is TRBD2 (6 bases). From germline, CDR1 is LNHDA and CDR2 SQIVND (reference sequence). The CDR3 spans 15 residues. With 3 bases removed from V and 4 bases from J, the gap between germline ends came to 15 bases. The CDR3 reads CASSISGNGGETQYF. CDR3 in DNA: TGTGCCAGTAGTATTTCGGGGAACGGGGGAGAGACCCAGTACTTC.

The J gene is TRBJ2-1, the V gene TRBV7-2, with TRBD2 as a possible D gene (7 bases). The CDR3 runs 16 residues. The germline V and J ends were trimmed by 8 bases and 2 bases, with 19 bases remaining between them. The germline CDR1 and CDR2 sequences are SGHTA and FQGNSA. CDR3 DNA sequence: TGTGCCAGCCCTCCGAGGGGGAGGGTCCCCTACAATGAGCAGTTCTTC. Protein sequence: CASPPRGRVPYNEQFF.

This clonotype was counted between two and nine times. The chain combines TRBV20-1 with TRBJ2-7; D may match TRBD1 or TRBD2 (5 bases each). Germline CDR1 and CDR2: DFQATT and SNEGSKA (reference sequence). Deletions cut 8 bases from V and 7 bases from J, with 21 bases between. The CDR3 is 13 residues long. The CDR3 here is CSCGREYDGEQYF. The CDR3 DNA follows: TGCAGTTGTGGCAGGGAGTATGATGGTGAGCAGTACTTC.

This clonotype was found many times. CDR3 in DNA: TGTGCCAGCAGCTTAGAAGGGACAGGATTTGGCGAGCAGTACTTC. Encoded protein: CASSLEGTGFGEQYF. The V gene is TRBV11-2, the J gene TRBJ2-7, with TRBD1 identical over 8 bases. The CDR3 length is 15 residues. Germline V gives CDR1 SGHAT, CDR2 FQNNGV. Trimming at V came to 0 bases and at J to 6 bases, leaving 7 bases not matched to a gene.

J is TRBJ2-2 and V is TRBV4-3; TRBD2 matches at 7 bases. Per germline, CDR1 LGHNA and CDR2 YSLEER. The junction had 8 bases not matched to a gene; V was cut back by 4 bases and J by 3 bases. The CDR3 spans 16 residues. CDR3 in amino acids: CASSPREPNYTGELFF. CDR3 nucleotide sequence: TGCGCCAGCAGCCCGCGGGAGCCGAACTACACCGGGGAGCTGTTTTTT.

The chain combines TRBV18 with TRBJ2-7, with TRBD2 identical over 7 bases. The V gene end was trimmed by 3 bases and the J gene end by 0 bases; junction bases not matched to a gene: 5. Germline V CDR1 and CDR2: KGHSH, LQKENI. The CDR3 is made up of 15 amino acids. The CDR3 nucleotides read TGTGCCAGCTCACCGTCGGGGGGAACCTCCTACGAGCAGTACTTC. It codes for CASSPSGGTSYEQYF.

This clonotype was observed once. The chain joins TRBV28 to TRBJ1-5; D not certain. CDR3 length: 14 residues. The germline V and J ends were trimmed by 1 base and 5 bases, with 9 bases remaining between them. Germline V gives CDR1 MDHEN, CDR2 SYDVKM. The CDR3 is CASSLSGFHQPQHF. The CDR3 region has the DNA TGTGCCAGCAGTTTATCGGGCTTCCATCAGCCCCAGCATTTT. Supplemented by reference TRBV28 and TRBJ1-5, the full variable domain reads DVKVTQSSRYLVKRTGEKVFLECVQDMDHENMFWYRQDPGLGLRLIYFSYDVKMKEKGDIPEGYSVSREKKERFSLILESASTNQTSMYLCASSLSGFHQPQHFGDGTRLSIL.

This rearrangement joins TRBV2 to TRBJ2-7; 9 bases match TRBD2. Germline-derived CDR1 and CDR2 are SNHLY and FYNNEI. The CDR3 runs 17 residues. Losses at the gene ends were 7 bases for V and 3 bases for J; bases not matched to a gene: 16. CDR3 loop: CASTPAGGGLGFYEQYF. CDR3 nucleotide sequence: TGTGCCAGCACTCCGGCGGGGGGGGGATTGGGTTTCTACGAGCAGTACTTC.

This clonotype appeared many times. The gene calls are TRBV2 and TRBJ2-1; 8 positions match TRBD2. Germline CDR1 and CDR2: SNHLY and FYNNEI. V shed 4 bases, J shed 1 base, and the junction held 15 bases outside the gene matches. The CDR3 loop spans 19 amino acids. The CDR3 region is CASSVGGAGVLSSYNEQFF. The DNA of the CDR3 is TGTGCCAGCAGTGTAGGTGGAGCGGGAGTCCTTTCTTCCTACAATGAGCAGTTCTTC.

This clonotype was observed a few times. An end of the junction does not agree with germline; a read error may underlie this. This chain joins TRBV11-2 and TRBJ1-2, with no clear D. The CDR3 spans 15 residues. Germline V gene lookup returns CDR1 SGHAT and CDR2 FQNNGV. CDR3 in DNA: TGTGCCAGCAGCTCCCTCGAGAGACCTAACTATGGCTGCACCTTC. Protein sequence: CASSSLERPNYGCTF. Complete variable domain (other parts from reference TRBV11-2 and TRBJ1-2): EAGVAQSPRYKIIEKRQSVAFWCNPISGHATLYWYQQILGQGPKLLIQFQNNGVVDDSQLPKDRFSAERLKGVDSTLKIQPAKLEDSAVYLCASSSLERPNYGCTFGSGTRLTVV.

This clonotype was counted between two and nine times. The CDR3 DNA sequence: TGTGCCAGCAGCCAAATTAATCGAAAAGCGGGAGGGAACACCGGGGAGCTGTTTTTT. This codes for CASSQINRKAGGNTGELFF. V is TRBV14 and J is TRBJ2-2, with 9 bases that match TRBD2. Germline assignment: CDR1 SGHDN and CDR2 FVKESK. Trimming at V came to 2 bases and at J to 1 base, leaving 11 bases not matched to a gene. The CDR3 consists of 19 residues. Full variable domain (remainder filled in from reference TRBV14 and TRBJ2-2): EAGVTQFPSHSVIEKGQTVTLRCDPISGHDNLYWYRRVMGKEIKFLLHFVKESKQDESGMPNNRFLAERTGGTYSTLKVQPAELEDSGVYFCASSQINRKAGGNTGELFFGEGSRLTVL.

This clonotype was seen repeatedly, ten times or more. V gene TRBV7-8 combines with J gene TRBJ2-1; D is possibly TRBD2 (6 bases). The CDR3 extends over 16 amino acids. V was clipped by 7 bases and J by 5 bases, with 21 bases between them. CDR1 is SGHVS and CDR2 is FQNEAQ in the germline V gene. The CDR3 loop reads CASTAPTGVQDNEQFF. The CDR3 coding sequence is TGTGCCAGCACCGCTCCAACGGGAGTTCAAGACAATGAGCAGTTCTTC.

The chain uses TRBV19 and TRBJ2-3; no clear D. The length of the CDR3 is 15 residues. The germline V gene encodes CDR1 LNHDA and CDR2 SQIVND (reference sequence). V lost 3 bases and J 2 bases, leaving 12 bases between the germline ends. The CDR3 here is CASSIGVRATDTQYF. CDR3 DNA sequence: TGTGCCAGTAGTATTGGGGTTCGGGCCACAGATACGCAGTATTTT. Full variable domain (missing parts from reference TRBV19 and TRBJ2-3): DGGITQSPKYLFRKEGQNVTLSCEQNLNHDAMYWYRQDPGQGLRLIYYSQIVNDFQKGDIAEGYSVSREKKESFPLTVTSAQKNPTAFYLCASSIGVRATDTQYFGPGTRLTVL.

This clonotype was seen many times. The chain employs TRBV6-1 and TRBJ2-1; D might be TRBD2 (6 bases). Trimming took off 6 bases at V and 3 bases at J, with 18 bases between the two ends. In germline, CDR1 is MNHNS, CDR2 SASEGT. CDR3 length: 16 residues. The CDR3: CASRADTWGDYNEQFF. The CDR3 bases are TGTGCCAGCAGGGCGGATACTTGGGGGGACTACAATGAGCAGTTCTTC.

The V and J genes are TRBV7-2 and TRBJ1-2; TRBD1 aligns across 7 bases. The CDR3 loop spans 13 amino acids. The ends lost 1 base at V and 8 bases at J; junction bases unmatched: 4. The V gene's germline CDR1 is SGHTA and CDR2 FQGNSA. CDR3 amino acids: CASSLGTGRGYTF. The DNA of the CDR3 is TGTGCCAGCAGCTTAGGGACAGGAAGAGGCTACACCTTC.